These 14 T cell receptor beta chains were all obtained from the same sample, sequenced in a study of identical twins. MiXCR was run by TCRdb on the 5' RACE reads, yielding one entry per CDR3 protein. The profile covers 350,000 or so distinct CDR3 sequences, with roughly 10% appearing a single time and more than 8% taken by the ten largest. Sequenced input: naive T cells sorted from blood. These receptors all stem from a woman aged 45-59 years in good health.

J is TRBJ1-1 and V is TRBV11-2; D unresolved. Germline V gene data show CDR1 as SGHAT and CDR2 as FQNNGV. Between the trimmed V and J ends, which lost 3 bases and 10 bases, there was a span of 12 bases. This CDR3 spans 12 amino acids. CDR3 DNA: TGTGCCAGCAGCTTGGTCCCGCGGGTAGCTTTCTTT. This translates into CASSLVPRVAFF.

This clonotype was counted a few times. The CDR3 loop is CASSDGREGDEQFF. CDR3 DNA sequence: TGTGCCAGCAGTGATGGGCGGGAGGGCGATGAGCAGTTCTTC. The V and J genes are TRBV2 and TRBJ2-1; 9 nucleotides line up with TRBD2. V shed 3 bases, J shed 8 bases, and the junction held 5 bases outside the gene matches. There are 14 residues in the CDR3. CDR1 and CDR2 from the germline V gene are SNHLY and FYNNEI.

The genes are TRBV3-1 and TRBJ2-5; D might be TRBD2 (6 bases). Germline-derived CDR1 and CDR2 are LGHDT and YNNKEL (reference sequence). V lost 1 base and J lost 5, with 17 bases in between. The CDR3 extends over 16 amino acids. This chain's CDR3 is CASSQARPGVGETQYF. The CDR3 DNA reads TGTGCCAGCAGCCAAGCTCGTCCGGGAGTTGGTGAGACCCAGTACTTC.

This clonotype was found a few times. The genes are TRBV14 and TRBJ1-1, with D tentatively TRBD1 (5 bases). V gave up 4 bases and J gave up 7 bases, with 19 bases separating them. Germline V lookup: CDR1 SGHDN, CDR2 FVKESK. The CDR3 runs 15 residues. Written as DNA, the CDR3 is TGTGCCAGCAGCCCAGTCCCGGGACGGCGCCTTGAAGCTTTCTTT. Translated, it gives CASSPVPGRRLEAFF.

This clonotype came up many times. The junction differs from germline at one of its ends, possibly a read error. The rearrangement uses TRBV29-1 and TRBJ2-2, with D perhaps being TRBD1 or TRBD2 (5 bases each). Germline values: CDR1 SQVTM, CDR2 ANQGSEA. This CDR3 has 10 amino acids. In DNA, the CDR3 is TGCAGCGTTGGGGATGGGGACCTGTTTTTT. Protein sequence: CSVGDGDLFF.

This clonotype was picked up many times. The rearrangement links TRBV4-2 to TRBJ2-3; 12 positions match TRBD2. CDR3 size: 19 residues. The V gene's germline CDR1 is LGHNA and CDR2 YNFKEQ. V lost 0 bases, J lost 5 bases, and 12 bases stayed unmatched. CDR3 DNA: TGTGCCAGCAGCCAAGATAAACTAGCGGGAGGCAGGGGCCGAGATACGCAGTATTTT. It codes for CASSQDKLAGGRGRDTQYF.

The chain is built from TRBV7-7 and TRBJ2-7, with D hard to call. V was cut by 5 bases and J by 3 bases, with 11 bases left in between. The CDR3 is 13 residues long. Germline-derived CDR1 and CDR2 are SSHAT and FNYEAQ (reference sequence). CDR3 region: CASSPGPSYEQYV. CDR3 bases: TGTGCCAGCAGCCCTGGCCCTAGCTACGAGCAGTACGTC.

This clonotype was recorded a few times. The CDR3 coding sequence is TGCAGCGTTGAGCGAACAGGGTTCTCCGGGGAGCTGTTTTTT. Translating gives CSVERTGFSGELFF. The rearrangement uses TRBV29-1 and TRBJ2-2; D may be TRBD1 (6 bases). The CDR3 consists of 14 residues. Looked up from germline, CDR1 is SQVTM and CDR2 is ANQGSEA. V lost 3 bases to trimming and J lost 6 bases, with 14 bases between them.

This clonotype was detected many times. The chain couples TRBV6-1 to TRBJ2-2, with TRBD2 as a possible D gene (7 bases). Trimming took off 6 bases at V and 6 bases at J, with 17 bases between the two ends. Germline V gene data show CDR1 as MNHNS and CDR2 as SASEGT. The CDR3 spans 15 residues. In DNA, the CDR3 is TGTGCCAGCAGATCGGGGGGCAAAGTGGCCGGGGAGCTGTTTTTT. Its translation is CASRSGGKVAGELFF.

This clonotype has a handful of counts. This chain uses TRBV6-6 with TRBJ2-3, with D possibly matching TRBD1 (6 bases). CDR3 length: 15 amino acids. Trimming left V 1 base short and J 0 bases short, with 8 bases between. Per germline, CDR1 MNHNY and CDR2 SVGAGI (reference sequence). This CDR3 is CASSYWTASTDTQYF. The CDR3 DNA follows: TGTGCCAGCAGTTACTGGACAGCTAGCACAGATACGCAGTATTTT.

The V call is TRBV6-5, the J call TRBJ2-5; tentatively, D is TRBD1 (5 bases). The CDR3 sequence is 14 residues long. CDR1 is MNHEY, CDR2 SVGAGI, per germline. V was clipped by 6 bases and J by 2 bases, with 13 bases between them. The CDR3 region is CASSRSGFQETQYF. CDR3 bases: TGTGCCAGCAGCCGATCAGGGTTTCAAGAGACCCAGTACTTC.

There are many counts of this clonotype. CDR3 sequence reads: CASSQLLMNTGELFF. CDR3 bases: TGTGCCAGCAGCCAATTACTCATGAACACCGGGGAGCTGTTTTTT. This sequence joins TRBV14 and TRBJ2-2; the D is unclear. The germline V and J ends were trimmed by 2 bases and 1 base, with 8 bases remaining between them. CDR3 length: 15 residues. Germline V CDR1 and CDR2: SGHDN, FVKESK. Together with reference TRBV14 and TRBJ2-2, the CDR3 gives the full variable domain: EAGVTQFPSHSVIEKGQTVTLRCDPISGHDNLYWYRRVMGKEIKFLLHFVKESKQDESGMPNNRFLAERTGGTYSTLKVQPAELEDSGVYFCASSQLLMNTGELFFGEGSRLTVL.

This sequence joins TRBV27 and TRBJ2-7, with a possible D match to TRBD1 (5 bases). Germline V gives CDR1 MNHEY, CDR2 SMNVEV (reference sequence). V was pared by 1 base and J by 2 bases, with 9 bases between. CDR3 size: 14 residues. The CDR3 loop is CASSLLQDPYEQYF. The CDR3 bases are TGTGCCAGCAGTTTATTACAGGACCCCTACGAGCAGTACTTC.

This clonotype has ten or more counts. V is TRBV29-1 and J is TRBJ1-1, with a weak D call TRBD1 (5 bases). V lost 3 bases and J lost 1, with 9 bases in between. The CDR3 consists of 13 residues. Germline CDR1 SQVTM, CDR2 ANQGSEA. CDR3 nucleotides: TGCAGCGTTGACAGTCAGGGGAACACTGAAGCTTTCTTT. Its translation is CSVDSQGNTEAFF.